This T cell receptor (beta chain) was documented in a study of T cells in Graves' hyperthyroidism and ophthalmopathy (dated by TCRdb to between 2018 and 2020). In terms of the full investigation: Peripheral blood samples were taken at initial diagnosis, before any treatment was given. According to the paper, TCR Vbeta CDR3 sequencing was carried out on 135 peripheral blood samples, which came from 40 to 45 ophthalmopathy, 75 to 80 hyperthyroidism and 17 progressor patients. The 100 discovery patients were randomly split 7:3 into training and test sets. In six Graves' hyperthyroidism patients, the study also compared T-cell repertoires from thyroid tissue with T-cell repertoires from blood. Once sampling was done, hyperthyroidism patients were given methimazole at a starting dose of 30 mg daily, whereas ophthalmopathy patients were given high-dose intravenous methylprednisolone. An independent validation cohort of under 20 hyperthyroidism patients and about 15 patients who later progressed to ophthalmopathy tested prospective prediction of ophthalmopathy. To identify distinguishing TCR V-J signatures, a discovery cohort of some 100 patients was used, comprising 43 with Graves' ophthalmopathy and some 60 with stable Graves' hyperthyroidism. What the work shows at the level of the full study, not this receptor alone: In validation, progression to ophthalmopathy was predicted by the model with around 70% sensitivity and roughly 72% specificity, a median of approximately 7.1 months before onset. Sample size was not statistically predetermined, and blinding of investigators to group allocation was not performed. Most expanded thyroid clonotypes (frequency above 0.001) were also detected in blood, a finding suggesting that blood repertoires may reflect thyroid immune responses. In cross-validation, a model built on a 13 V-J signature told ophthalmopathy apart from stable hyperthyroidism with approximately 90% sensitivity and around 83% specificity, and in testing the same model reached 80%/75%.

Stable Graves' hyperthyroidism was defined as no progression to ophthalmopathy during 18 months of follow-up. Hyperthyroidism patients were aged 18 to 65 years and newly diagnosed, with disease duration of less than 2 months. Exclusion was applied to patients with uncontrolled infections, other autoimmune diseases, pregnancy or lactation. Diagnoses relied on clinical symptoms, serum thyroxine and TRAb, thyroid ultrasound and orbital computed tomography. Ficoll-Paque density gradient centrifugation was used to isolate PBMCs from around 10 ml of fresh peripheral blood. Total RNA was extracted with Trizol reagent, and quality was checked on an Agilent 2100 Bioanalyzer. TCR beta CDR3 regions were amplified from RNA transcripts. For the first round of RT-PCR on the TCR CDR3, the HTBI primer set was used together with the Qiagen OneStep RT-PCR kit. A second multiplex PCR round built the libraries, followed by size selection and purification. Sequencing of the libraries was done on an Illumina HiSeq2000 using paired-end 100 bp reads. As for the original processing: SOAPnuke was used to process the raw data, with reads discarded if the reads contained adapters or uncalled bases, had a mean Phred below 15, or lacked an exact constant-primer or identifier match. COPE v1.2.5 was used to merge the high-quality paired reads, and each unique nucleotide sequence was defined as a clonotype. MiTCR v1.1 was used to align the clonotypes against IMGT TRBV, TRBD and TRBJ reference segments. The analysis included only V-J combinations with a frequency above 0.0001, which together covered 98% to 99.2% of the repertoires. The TCS score was defined as F50 (clonal expansion) divided by E x V (chaos), with BLOSUM62-based TCRdist calculated between CDR3 peptides within each V-J. Welch's t-statistics and random forest reduced fewer than 550 V-J features to 10 to 15, which were used in a naive Bayes classifier (R e1071). Using fastp trimming at Q25 and MiXCR clonotype assembly, TCRdb reanalyzed the public sequencing data and kept in-frame beta chains. Rows are unified per CDR3 protein, each entry keeping the most common DNA and genes. The V and J calls and clone size are TCRdb's, not the authors'. The sample has some 700,000 distinct CDR3 sequences on record, roughly 17% of them singletons. Of the sample, 15% is held by the ten largest clones.

This clonotype has just a few counts. The clone's antigen remains unknown. No much larger clone exists at a distance of one base, and base qualities are not known. From the cysteine up to the phenylalanine, the CDR3 has a length of 14 residues. Just CDR3 DNA is preserved here, 42 bases in frame from base 1. Trimming costs V 5 bases and J 5 bases, and their ends lie 15 bases apart. Via the germline V gene, CDR1 is MNHNS and CDR2 SASEGT. This TCR was recovered from a middle-aged man with Graves' hyperthyroidism. The specimen sequenced was blood. The rearranged chain carries TRBV6-1 and TRBJ1-2; a tentative D match to TRBD1 spans 6 bases. In nucleotide form, the sequence is TGTGCCAGCAGTATAGGGGGAGATGAGTATGGCTACACCTTC. This codes for CASSIGGDEYGYTF.